This T cell receptor (beta chain) was sequenced for a study of blood T cell repertoires in COVID-19 (dated by TCRdb to 2019 to 2021). Concerning the study at large: The collaborator samples originated in the United States, Italy and Spain and spanned the acute and convalescent phases of COVID-19. The prospective study material was composed of cDNA or gDNA derived from T cells, B-cell-depleted T cells, or PBMCs. Subjects who had been exposed to COVID-19, were actively infected with it, or had recovered from it provided the deeply sampled blood TCRbeta repertoires that made up the dataset. A freely available public database, intended as a resource for researchers studying the immune response to SARS-CoV-2, is where the repertoires were released. The samples were drawn from the first 160 participants of the ongoing ImmuneRACE study and from 950 to 1,500 subjects provided by 6 global collaborators. The sample metadata nearly always contained a de-identified subject ID, COVID-19 status, age in years and sex. Where HLA class I and class II types were available, the types were taken from metadata supplied by the sample provider, not from assay-based typing. Broader findings and caveats from the paper: The quantity of clinical and demographic metadata differed by source and by participant and was supplied without curation.

From the cysteine up to the phenylalanine, the CDR3 has a length of 15 residues. Only the CDR3 region is kept as DNA, spanning 45 bases read in frame from base 1. At the junction V is shortened by 2 bases and J by 4 bases; bases outside the gene matches: 7. From the germline V gene (reference sequence), CDR1 is GTSNPN and CDR2 is SVGIG. On this clone: The clone's antigen remains unknown. Qualities for individual bases were not recorded, and no much larger clone is one base off.

The immunoSEQ Assay, a bias-controlled multiplex PCR, was used to amplify TCRbeta CDR3 regions from genomic DNA. The original pipeline was this. The number of nucleated cells in each sample was estimated from the amplification of reference gene primers within the assay. Sequence reads were collapsed and filtered to measure the absolute abundance of every unique TCRbeta CDR3 rearrangement. For each sample, productive Simpson clonality was calculated by taking the square root of Simpson's diversity index across productive rearrangements. In TCRdb, the immuneACCESS table is reduced to in-frame sequences with V and J assigned. These tables do not hold every clone; where another copy was compared, an unresolved V gene accounts for under half, and the others remain unexplained. The V and J calls and clone size come from that table; D and trimming were worked out from the DNA. This sample gives 150,000 to 190,000 clones in total; over 75% of them show up just once. About 15% of the sample is taken by the ten largest.

Whole blood was collected in K2EDTA tubes by collaborating institutions according to the institutions' own protocols. For TCRbeta analysis, collaborators shipped samples in one of three forms: frozen whole blood, isolated PBMCs, or DNA extracted from either of those sample types. The rearrangement combines TRBV30 with TRBJ2-3; the central 9 bases match TRBD2. This TCR was sampled from a middle-aged woman with acute or convalescent COVID-19. Sequencing used peripheral blood. The DNA sequence is given as TGTGCCTGGAGTAGGTCATTAGCGGGGGCAGATACGCAGTATTTT. This translates into CAWSRSLAGADTQYF.